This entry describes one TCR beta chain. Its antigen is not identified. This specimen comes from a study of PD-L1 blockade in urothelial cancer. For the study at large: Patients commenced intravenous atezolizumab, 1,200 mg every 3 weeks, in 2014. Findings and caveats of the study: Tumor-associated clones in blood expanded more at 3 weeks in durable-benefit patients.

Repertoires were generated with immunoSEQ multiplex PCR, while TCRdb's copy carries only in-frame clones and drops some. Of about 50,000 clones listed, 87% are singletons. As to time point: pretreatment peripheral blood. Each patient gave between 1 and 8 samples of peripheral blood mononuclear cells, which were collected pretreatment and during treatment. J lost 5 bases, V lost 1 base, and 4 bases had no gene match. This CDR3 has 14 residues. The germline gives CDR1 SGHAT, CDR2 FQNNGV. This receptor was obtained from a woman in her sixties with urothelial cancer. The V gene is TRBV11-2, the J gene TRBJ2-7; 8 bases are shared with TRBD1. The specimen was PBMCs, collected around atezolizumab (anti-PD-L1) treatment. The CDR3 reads CASSLAQGAHEQYF. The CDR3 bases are TGTGCCAGCAGCTTAGCCCAGGGGGCCCACGAGCAGTACTTC. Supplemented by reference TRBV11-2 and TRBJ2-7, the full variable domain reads EAGVAQSPRYKIIEKRQSVAFWCNPISGHATLYWYQQILGQGPKLLIQFQNNGVVDDSQLPKDRFSAERLKGVDSTLKIQPAKLEDSAVYLCASSLAQGAHEQYFGPGTRLTVT.